The 25 T cell receptor beta chains below come from one sample, sequenced in a study of Tregs in tolerant kidney transplant recipients. Sequenced by immunoSEQ multiplex PCR; TCRdb stores in-frame clones only, minus some. Of about 120,000 clones in the sample, roughly 93% are singletons; the top ten hold approximately 0.59%. Sequencing input: CD4+ T cells from blood. All receptors derive from a human donor in good health.

The rearrangement links TRBV15 to TRBJ2-5; D ambiguous. CDR3 length: 15 residues. Trimming cost V 0 bases and J 0 bases, with 8 bases left between them. CDR1 and CDR2 from the germline V gene are LNHNV and YYDKDF (reference sequence). The CDR3 bases are TGTGCCACCAGCAGAGATCTACGGTACCAAGAGACCCAGTACTTC. Translated: CATSRDLRYQETQYF.

This clone has just one count. The rearrangement links TRBV6-1 to TRBJ1-1; TRBD1 agrees at 11 bases. Germline assignment: CDR1 MNHNS and CDR2 SASEGT. V shed 4 bases and J 1 base; nucleotides not matched to a gene: 8. The CDR3 contains 17 residues. The CDR3 coding sequence is TGTGCCAGCAGTGGGCCGGACAGGGGGCTAAGGAACACTGAAGCTTTCTTT. Residues: CASSGPDRGLRNTEAFF.

This clone has just a few counts. The chain links TRBV7-9 to TRBJ1-2; TRBD1 might be the D (6 bases). The germline gives CDR1 SEHNR, CDR2 FQNEAQ (reference sequence). The length of the CDR3 is 12 residues. Trimming removed 8 bases from V and 4 bases from J, with 11 bases in between. The CDR3 sequence is CASGGTFYGYTF. The CDR3 nucleotides are TGTGCCAGCGGAGGGACATTCTATGGCTACACCTTC.

The chain has TRBV10-2 and TRBJ2-1; D perhaps matches TRBD1 (5 bases). This CDR3 has 13 residues. The V end was cut by 5 bases, the J end by 3 bases, with 8 bases between. CDR1 is WSHSY, CDR2 SAAADI, per germline. The DNA for the CDR3 is TGCGCCAGCAGTTTACAGGTCTACAATGAGCAGTTCTTC. Its translation is CASSLQVYNEQFF.

The rearrangement joins TRBV6-1 to TRBJ2-1, with 8 positions matching TRBD2. The CDR3 runs to 15 residues. Germline V gene data show CDR1 as MNHNS and CDR2 as SASEGT. V trimming: 6 bases; J trimming: 4 bases; junction bases outside the gene matches: 8. The CDR3 DNA reads as TGTGCCAGCAGCCGAGCGGGAGCGGGGTACAATGAGCAGTTCTTC. This translates into CASSRAGAGYNEQFF.

J is TRBJ1-6 and V is TRBV2; no clear D gene. Per germline, CDR1 SNHLY and CDR2 FYNNEI. This CDR3 is built from 15 residues. V was shortened by 6 bases and J by 0 bases, with 9 bases between the two germline ends. CDR3 sequence reads: CASSRGSSYNSPLHF. As DNA, the CDR3 is TGTGCCAGCAGCCGAGGGAGCTCCTATAATTCACCCCTCCACTTT.

This clone has a handful of counts. V is TRBV11-2 and J is TRBJ1-6; 7 bases are shared with TRBD1. This CDR3 comprises 13 residues. Germline CDR1 and CDR2: SGHAT and FQNNGV. After removal of 8 bases from V and 6 bases from J, the junction contained 4 bases not matched to a gene. CDR3 amino acids: CASRDSPNSPLHF. CDR3 nucleotide sequence: TGTGCCAGCCGGGACAGCCCTAATTCACCCCTCCACTTT. Together with reference TRBV11-2 and TRBJ1-6, the CDR3 gives the full variable domain: EAGVAQSPRYKIIEKRQSVAFWCNPISGHATLYWYQQILGQGPKLLIQFQNNGVVDDSQLPKDRFSAERLKGVDSTLKIQPAKLEDSAVYLCASRDSPNSPLHFGNGTRLTVT.

V gene TRBV10-1 combines with J gene TRBJ1-3; 10 nucleotides line up with TRBD1. V was pared by 8 bases and J by 2 bases, with 0 bases of the junction left unmatched. CDR1 and CDR2 (germline): WNHNN, SYGVQD (reference sequence). The CDR3 runs to 13 residues. As DNA, the CDR3 is TGCGCCAGCGGGACAGGGGCTGGAAACACCATATATTTT. Protein: CASGTGAGNTIYF.

V and J are TRBV19 and TRBJ2-1, with TRBD2 identical over 9 bases. Looked up from germline, CDR1 is LNHDA and CDR2 is SQIVND (reference sequence). CDR3 size: 16 residues. Losses at the gene ends were 5 bases for V and 7 bases for J; bases not matched to a gene: 12. The CDR3 loop reads CASSPWEAGGRNEQFF. The CDR3 nucleotides are TGTGCCAGTAGTCCATGGGAAGCGGGGGGACGGAATGAGCAGTTCTTC.

The chain has TRBV6-6 and TRBJ1-5; 9 bases fit TRBD1. Germline CDR1 reads MNHNY; CDR2 reads SVGAGI (reference sequence). The CDR3 length is 15 residues. V lost 5 bases to trimming and J lost 9 bases; unmatched junction nucleotides: 11. CDR3 protein: CASSKTGTGIRPQHF. The CDR3 DNA reads TGTGCCAGCAGTAAAACCGGGACAGGGATTAGGCCCCAGCATTTT.

The rearrangement joins TRBV9 to TRBJ2-5; 10 bases align to TRBD2. Trimming took 0 bases from V and 0 from J; bases not matched to a gene: 8. The CDR3 length is 18 residues. Per germline, CDR1 SGDLS and CDR2 YYNGEE. The CDR3: CASSVGLAGVYYQETQYF. In DNA form, the CDR3 reads TGTGCCAGCAGCGTAGGGCTAGCGGGGGTCTATTACCAAGAGACCCAGTACTTC.

The V call is TRBV5-6, the J call TRBJ1-5; D not certain. The CDR3 covers 15 residues. V was trimmed by 1 base and J by 0 bases, leaving 8 bases between them. Germline V CDR1 and CDR2: SGHDT, YYEEEE. The CDR3 DNA reads TGTGCCAGCAGCTTGCGACTGGATAGCAATCAGCCCCAGCATTTT. Translating gives CASSLRLDSNQPQHF.

This clone showed up just once. V gene TRBV4-1 combines with J gene TRBJ1-1; 8 positions match TRBD1. V shed 2 bases and J 6 bases; nucleotides not matched to a gene: 8. The CDR3 has 15 residues. Germline V CDR1 and CDR2: MGHRA, YSYEKL. The CDR3 DNA reads as TGCGCCAGCAGCCAAAACACAGGGGGGTATGCTGAAGCTTTCTTT. Translated, it gives CASSQNTGGYAEAFF.

The V and J genes are TRBV11-2 and TRBJ2-3; D remains ambiguous. V dropped 2 bases and J dropped 6 bases, with 6 bases sitting between them. Germline V lookup: CDR1 SGHAT, CDR2 FQNNGV. The CDR3 spans 12 residues. The CDR3 here is CASSLRVDTQYF. Written as DNA, the CDR3 is TGTGCCAGCAGCTTACGTGTCGATACGCAGTATTTT.

V gene TRBV7-9 combines with J gene TRBJ1-1; a weak D match, TRBD1 (5 bases). V dropped 3 bases and J dropped 5 bases, with 10 bases sitting between them. CDR1 SEHNR and CDR2 FQNEAQ come from the germline V gene (reference sequence). This CDR3 region has 13 residues. CDR3 residues: CASSFGGRTEAFF. CDR3 DNA: TGTGCCAGCAGCTTCGGGGGGAGGACTGAAGCTTTCTTT. Full variable domain (missing parts from reference TRBV7-9 and TRBJ1-1): DTGVSQNPRHKITKRGQNVTFRCDPISEHNRLYWYRQTLGQGPEFLTYFQNEAQLEKSRLLSDRFSAERPKGSFSTLEIQRTEQGDSAMYLCASSFGGRTEAFFGQGTRLTVV.

The CDR3 reads CSVSRTGAYGYTF. Here the CDR3 DNA reads TGCAGCGTTTCCCGGACAGGGGCCTATGGCTACACCTTC. V is TRBV29-1 and J is TRBJ1-2; TRBD1 agrees at 9 bases. The CDR3 sequence is 13 residues long. J lost 4 bases, V lost 5 bases, and 5 bases had no gene match. The germline gives CDR1 SQVTM, CDR2 ANQGSEA.

The chain links TRBV6-5 to TRBJ1-5; D is undetermined. The V and J ends lost 6 bases and 9 bases respectively, with 12 bases between them. The germline V gene has CDR1 MNHEY and CDR2 SVGAGI. The CDR3 runs 12 residues. CDR3 loop: CASRPNDGPQHF. CDR3 in DNA: TGTGCCAGCAGACCCAATGACGGGCCCCAGCATTTT.

The chain recombines TRBV5-4 with TRBJ1-5; 8 positions agree with TRBD1. Trimming removed 4 bases from V and 4 bases from J; junction bases left unmatched: 13. Germline values: CDR1 SGHNT, CDR2 YYREEE (reference sequence). The length of the CDR3 is 17 residues. Written as DNA, the CDR3 is TGTGCCAGCAGCCTAAATGGACAGGGAAAGTTTAATCAGCCCCAGCATTTT. This translates into CASSLNGQGKFNQPQHF. The whole variable domain, filled in from reference TRBV5-4 and TRBJ1-5, reads ETGVTQSPTHLIKTRGQQVTLRCSSQSGHNTVSWYQQALGQGPQFIFQYYREEENGRGNFPPRFSGLQFPNYSSELNVNALELDDSALYLCASSLNGQGKFNQPQHFGDGTRLSIL.

The chain couples TRBV7-9 to TRBJ1-1; D perhaps matches TRBD1 (6 bases). This CDR3 spans 14 amino acids. Germline CDR1 reads SEHNR; CDR2 reads FQNEAQ (reference sequence). The V end was cut by 4 bases, the J end by 5 bases, with 14 bases between. CDR3 nucleotide sequence: TGTGCCAGCAGCTGGACGGGGGGCGGGACTGAAGCTTTCTTT. Translating gives CASSWTGGGTEAFF.

The chain combines TRBV20-1 with TRBJ1-1, with D unclear. V lost 3 bases to trimming and J lost 6 bases, with 5 bases between them. The CDR3 length is 10 residues. In germline, CDR1 is DFQATT, CDR2 SNEGSKA (reference sequence). The DNA of the CDR3 is TGCAGTGCTAGTATCCCTGAAGCTTTCTTT. Protein product: CSASIPEAFF.

The chain links TRBV30 to TRBJ1-5; TRBD1 agrees at 9 bases. V was clipped by 1 base and J by 5 bases; unmatched bases: 6. CDR1 and CDR2 from the germline V gene are GTSNPN and SVGIG (reference sequence). The CDR3 is made up of 15 amino acids. CDR3 DNA sequence: TGTGCCTGGAGTGAAGGGACAGGGTGGGATCAGCCCCAGCATTTT. This gives the protein CAWSEGTGWDQPQHF.

The chain couples TRBV5-1 to TRBJ1-5; the D is unclear. This CDR3 is 14 amino acids long. The germline V gene encodes CDR1 SGHRS and CDR2 YFSETQ. V was pared by 4 bases and J by 5 bases, with 13 bases between. The CDR3 region has the DNA TGCGCCAGCAGCCCGGATCCGGGATATCAGCCCCAGCATTTT. It yields the protein CASSPDPGYQPQHF.

This clone was seen once. This rearrangement joins TRBV15 to TRBJ2-5; 7 bases map to TRBD2. The end of the DNA is better explained by TRBJ2-7, so the J call may be wrong. There are 15 residues in the CDR3. Germline loops: CDR1 LNHNV, CDR2 YYDKDF (reference sequence). The CDR3 DNA follows: TGTGCCACCAGCTTTAATGCGGGGAGGGGCTACGAGCAGTACTTC. Residues: CATSFNAGRGYEQYF.

The J gene is TRBJ1-4, the V gene TRBV18; D unclear. The germline gives CDR1 KGHSH, CDR2 LQKENI. CDR3 size: 13 residues. V was cut by 8 bases and J by 3 bases, with 10 bases left in between. CDR3 sequence: CASREGSNEKLFF. CDR3 in DNA: TGTGCCAGCCGTGAGGGATCTAATGAAAAACTGTTTTTT.

The chain joins TRBV6-5 to TRBJ2-7, with TRBD1 matching over 9 bases. J was trimmed by 5 bases and V by 2 bases; bases with no gene match: 7. Germline V gives CDR1 MNHEY, CDR2 SVGAGI. The CDR3 sequence is 15 residues long. The CDR3 loop is CASSYRDRETNEQYF. The CDR3 DNA reads as TGTGCCAGCAGTTACCGGGACAGGGAGACGAACGAGCAGTACTTC.